A selection of T cell receptor beta chains follows, all from one sample in a study of blood T cell repertoires in COVID-19. Here immunoSEQ multiplex PCR was the method, and the copy in TCRdb shows in-frame clones only, minus some. The table has about 26,000 clones, over 70% seen once. Sequencing was performed on peripheral blood. Receptor source: a man aged 50 to 59 with active or convalescent COVID-19. Each CDR3 is given with its conserved first and last residue. A D gene is named only where the DNA matches it firmly. Expanded clones are given a class, and other clones once, few, many or no size at all.

j_call d_call v_call clone_size cdr3_length cdr3_aa cdr3_nt
TRBJ1-5 . TRBV28 . 11 CASSRNQPQHF TGTGCCAGCAGTCGGAATCAGCCCCAGCATTTT
TRBJ1-2 TRBD1 TRBV19 few 14 CASSIPGTGKGYTF TGTGCCAGTAGTATACCGGGGACAGGGAAAGGCTACACCTTC
TRBJ2-7 TRBD1 TRBV12-3/TRBV12-4 . 13 CASSTGQADEQYF TGTGCCAGCAGTACGGGACAGGCGGACGAGCAGTACTTC
TRBJ1-4 TRBD1 TRBV5-6 . 15 CASSLGQGANEKLFF TGTGCCAGCAGCCTCGGACAGGGTGCTAATGAAAAACTGTTTTTT
TRBJ1-6 . TRBV4-1 . 13 CASSPFEGSPLHF TGCGCCAGCAGCCCCTTCGAGGGATCACCCCTCCACTTT
TRBJ1-1 . TRBV30 few 13 CAWSVRTREGAFF TGTGCCTGGAGTGTACGGACCAGGGAGGGAGCTTTCTTT
TRBJ1-2 TRBD1 TRBV30 . 14 CAWSSPGQNYGYTF TGTGCCTGGAGTTCTCCGGGACAGAACTATGGCTACACCTTC
TRBJ2-7 TRBD2 TRBV5-1 . 14 CASGSRGGDYEQYF TGCGCCAGCGGGTCCCGGGGGGGGGACTACGAGCAGTACTTC
TRBJ2-2 . TRBV18 . 13 CASSPTTRGVLFF TGTGCCAGCTCACCGACTACCCGGGGAGTGCTGTTTTTT
TRBJ1-1 . TRBV28 . 14 CASSSPAWSTEAFF TGTGCCAGCAGTTCTCCGGCGTGGAGCACTGAAGCTTTCTTT
TRBJ1-6 TRBD1 TRBV4-1 few 15 CASSRGTGWNSPLHF TGCGCCAGCAGCCGAGGGACAGGGTGGAATTCACCCCTCCACTTT
TRBJ2-7 TRBD1 TRBV7-9 . 14 CASSPTGGSYEQYF TGTGCCAGCAGCCCGACAGGGGGTTCCTACGAGCAGTACTTC
TRBJ2-3 . TRBV12-5 . 14 CASAPDSPRDTQYF TGTGCTAGTGCCCCCGACTCTCCTAGAGATACGCAGTATTTT
TRBJ2-4 . TRBV7-2 once 15 CASSLVGAVLSIQYF TGTGCCAGCAGCTTAGTAGGGGCGGTTCTCAGCATTCAGTACTTC
TRBJ2-7 TRBD1 TRBV2 . 14 CASSATGGPYEQYF TGTGCCAGCAGTGCGACAGGGGGTCCCTACGAGCAGTACTTC
TRBJ1-5 . TRBV29-1 . 14 CSVKTQPGDQPQHF TGCAGCGTGAAGACACAACCAGGCGATCAGCCCCAGCATTTT
TRBJ2-7 . TRBV10-2 . 14 CASRTTGQGSEQYF TGCGCCAGCAGGACGACAGGCCAGGGGAGCGAGCAGTACTTC
TRBJ2-3 TRBD1 TRBV3-1/TRBV3-2 . 13 CASRQGSTDTQYF TGTGCCAGCAGACAGGGGTCGACAGATACGCAGTATTTT
TRBJ2-3 TRBD2 TRBV5-1 . 15 CASSLLASSTDTQYF TGCGCCAGCAGCTTACTAGCGTCTAGCACAGATACGCAGTATTTT
TRBJ2-5 TRBD2 TRBV27 . 17 CASSSLAPSGVRETQYF TGTGCCAGCAGTTCCCTGGCCCCCAGCGGGGTACGGGAGACCCAGTACTTC
TRBJ1-1 . TRBV28 . 14 CASTRLGPNTEAFF TGTGCCAGCACACGGCTGGGCCCGAACACTGAAGCTTTCTTT
TRBJ2-7 . TRBV5-4 . 12 CASSFYSEKQYF TGTGCCAGCAGCTTTTACTCCGAGAAGCAGTACTTC
TRBJ1-1 . TRBV3-1/TRBV3-2 . 16 CASSPFWQGSRTEAFF TGTGCCAGCAGCCCATTTTGGCAGGGCTCTCGTACTGAAGCTTTCTTT
TRBJ1-4 . TRBV2 . 13 CASSDMMEEKLFF TGTGCCAGCAGTGATATGATGGAGGAAAAACTGTTTTTT
TRBJ2-7 . TRBV3-1/TRBV3-2 . 13 CASSQGQNYEQYF TGTGCCAGCAGCCAAGGTCAGAACTACGAGCAGTACTTC
TRBJ2-7 TRBD2 TRBV4-2 . 17 CASSQGTSGSPPYEQYF TGTGCCAGCAGCCAAGGGACTAGCGGGAGCCCCCCCTACGAGCAGTACTTC
TRBJ1-4 . TRBV13 . 16 CASTSSRAGLIGKLFF TGTGCCAGCACCTCATCACGGGCAGGGTTGATTGGAAAACTGTTTTTT
TRBJ1-4 . TRBV20-1 . 11 CSATTGGKLFF TGCAGTGCTACGACTGGAGGAAAACTGTTTTTT
TRBJ2-7 TRBD1 TRBV7-2 . 15 CASSSQTGGGYEQYF TGTGCCAGCAGCTCCCAGACAGGGGGGGGGTACGAGCAGTACTTC
TRBJ2-7 TRBD1 TRBV6-5 . 14 CASFRDRVSYEQYF TGTGCCAGCTTCCGGGACAGGGTATCCTACGAGCAGTACTTC
TRBJ1-1 . TRBV5-6 . 16 CASTWWGRIMNTEAFF TGTGCCAGCACCTGGTGGGGCAGAATAATGAACACTGAAGCTTTCTTT
TRBJ1-2 . TRBV13 . 14 CASTDPQGYYGYTF TGTGCCAGCACCGACCCCCAGGGGTACTATGGCTACACCTTC
TRBJ2-7 . TRBV27 . 13 CASSPTNRAEQYF TGTGCCAGCAGTCCAACCAACAGGGCCGAGCAGTACTTC
TRBJ2-5 TRBD2 TRBV7-9 . 16 CASSLWAGRDQETQYF TGTGCCAGCAGCTTATGGGCGGGGAGGGACCAAGAGACCCAGTACTTC
TRBJ1-5 . TRBV10-3 . 14 CAISESLREGFRHF TGTGCCATCAGTGAGTCCCTCAGGGAGGGATTCAGGCATTTT
TRBJ1-1 . TRBV2 . 15 CASRKIQLTNTEAFF TGTGCCAGCAGGAAGATACAACTAACGAACACTGAAGCTTTCTTT
TRBJ2-1 . TRBV7-9 . 15 CASRLAGAPYNEQFF TGTGCCAGCCGCCTCGCGGGGGCGCCCTACAATGAGCAGTTCTTC
TRBJ1-2 . TRBV24-1 . 12 CATSEVGYGYTF TGTGCCACCAGTGAGGTCGGCTATGGCTACACCTTC
TRBJ1-2 . TRBV29-1 . 11 CSVEGGRGYTF TGCAGCGTTGAAGGTGGGAGAGGCTACACCTTC
TRBJ1-2 . TRBV4-1 few 18 CASSQGQTGGRGPYGYTF TGCGCCAGCAGCCAAGGGCAGACAGGTGGGAGGGGACCTTATGGCTACACCTTC
TRBJ2-5 TRBD2 TRBV7-2 . 16 CASSSRLAGGQETQYF TGTGCCAGCAGCTCAAGACTAGCGGGGGGGCAAGAGACCCAGTACTTC
TRBJ1-5 . TRBV6-4 once 11 CASIGGQPQHF TGTGCCAGCATTGGGGGCCAGCCCCAGCATTTT
TRBJ2-7 . TRBV3-1/TRBV3-2 . 15 CASSAQGGFSYEQYF TGTGCCAGCAGCGCCCAGGGGGGCTTCTCCTACGAGCAGTACTTC
TRBJ1-2 . TRBV4-1 . 15 CASSQVSPQGYGYTF TGCGCCAGCAGCCAAGTCAGTCCCCAGGGGTATGGCTACACCTTC
TRBJ1-6 . TRBV29-1 . 14 CSVKQVGADSPLHF TGCAGCGTAAAACAGGTTGGGGCGGATTCACCCCTCCACTTT
TRBJ2-3 . TRBV7-9 once 18 CASSLAIRKGYETDTQYF TGTGCCAGCAGCTTAGCCATTAGGAAGGGGTACGAAACAGATACGCAGTATTTT
TRBJ2-5 . TRBV11-3 . 15 CASSPAGTSGEDQYF TGTGCCAGCAGCCCCGCAGGGACCTCCGGGGAGGACCAGTACTTC
TRBJ2-2 TRBD2 TRBV20-1 . 17 CSASGLAGGPGTGELFF TGCAGTGCTAGTGGGCTAGCGGGGGGGCCGGGCACCGGGGAGCTGTTTTTT
TRBJ2-5 . TRBV6-6 . 13 CASSRDPQETQYF TGTGCCAGCAGCAGGGATCCTCAAGAGACCCAGTACTTC